This passage covers 20 T cell receptor beta chains from one sample sequenced in a study of T cell responses to AZD1222 COVID-19 vaccine. Clones were read by immunoSEQ multiplex PCR, and TCRdb kept only the in-frame ones, dropping some. The table includes approximately 110,000 clones, roughly 88% detected once. The source material was peripheral blood, sampled on day 0 of AZD1222 vaccination. The receptors were sampled from an adult in good health.

The rearrangement uses TRBV10-2 and TRBJ1-1, with a possible D match to TRBD1 (6 bases). V was trimmed by 4 bases and J by 5 bases, leaving 11 bases between them. Looked up from germline, CDR1 is WSHSY and CDR2 is SAAADI. CDR3 length equals 13 residues. The CDR3 DNA reads TGCGCCAGCAGTGCGGGTAGGGGGACTGAAGCTTTCTTT. Translated, it gives CASSAGRGTEAFF.

CDR3 sequence (DNA): TGTGCCAGCACCCGGGACAGGGGGGATCAGCCCCAGCATTTT. Its translation is CASTRDRGDQPQHF. The rearrangement joins TRBV2 to TRBJ1-5; 11 nucleotides align to TRBD1. Losses at the gene ends were 7 bases for V and 5 bases for J; bases not matched to a gene: 4. The CDR3 is made up of 14 amino acids. CDR1 is SNHLY and CDR2 is FYNNEI in the germline V gene. Filled out from reference TRBV2 and TRBJ1-5, the complete variable domain reads EPEVTQTPSHQVTQMGQEVILRCVPISNHLYFYWYRQILGQKVEFLVSFYNNEISEKSEIFDDQFSVERPDGSNFTLKIRSTKLEDSAMYFCASTRDRGDQPQHFGDGTRLSIL.

The rearrangement uses TRBV6-4 and TRBJ2-7; 9 nucleotides line up with TRBD2. V was pared by 3 bases and J by 0 bases, with 3 bases of the junction left unmatched. The CDR3 runs 15 residues. CDR1 MRHNA and CDR2 SNTAGT come from the germline V gene. The CDR3 region has the DNA TGTGCCAGCAGTGAGGATAGCGGGAGCTCCTACGAGCAGTACTTC. Translated, it gives CASSEDSGSSYEQYF.

The chain has TRBV19 and TRBJ1-2; 9 positions agree with TRBD1. V shed 6 bases, J shed 7 bases, and the junction held 3 bases outside the gene matches. The CDR3 extends over 12 amino acids. Looked up from germline, CDR1 is LNHDA and CDR2 is SQIVND (reference sequence). The chain's CDR3 is CASRTGGFGYTF. The CDR3 nucleotides are TGTGCCAGTAGGACAGGGGGATTTGGCTACACCTTC.

This chain links TRBV7-2 with TRBJ1-1, with D hard to call. Germline CDR1 and CDR2: SGHTA and FQGNSA. The germline V and J ends were trimmed by 5 bases and 4 bases, with 11 bases remaining between them. This CDR3 has 13 amino acids. This chain's CDR3 is CASSPQTVTEAFF. The CDR3 DNA is TGTGCCAGCAGCCCCCAAACAGTCACTGAAGCTTTCTTT.

V usage is TRBV18 and J usage is TRBJ1-1; D uncertain. The germline V gene encodes CDR1 KGHSH and CDR2 LQKENI. There are 12 residues in the CDR3. Deletions cut 3 bases from V and 8 bases from J, with 10 bases between. The DNA of the CDR3 is TGTGCCAGCTCACCCCAAGGAGGGGAAGCTTTCTTT. Translated, it gives CASSPQGGEAFF.

The V call is TRBV27, the J call TRBJ2-7; no clear D gene. In germline, CDR1 is MNHEY, CDR2 SMNVEV (reference sequence). Deletions cut 6 bases from V and 0 bases from J, with 9 bases between. The CDR3 has 13 residues. CDR3 bases: TGTGCCAGCAGAGCCAGTAGCTCCTACGAGCAGTACTTC. Amino acids: CASRASSSYEQYF.

DNA for the CDR3: TGTGCCAGCAGCTTAACGGACAGTCGTTATGGCTACACCTTC. It translates to CASSLTDSRYGYTF. The V and J genes are TRBV11-2 and TRBJ1-2; possible D gene TRBD1, 6 bases. With 2 bases removed from V and 5 bases from J, the gap between germline ends came to 12 bases. This CDR3 has 14 residues. Germline V gene data show CDR1 as SGHAT and CDR2 as FQNNGV.

This clone appeared a single time. The V call is TRBV28, the J call TRBJ1-2, with D perhaps TRBD1 (5 bases). Germline V gene data show CDR1 as MDHEN and CDR2 as SYDVKM. The CDR3 is made up of 14 amino acids. Trimming removed 5 bases at V and 7 bases at J, with 17 bases between. CDR3 in amino acids: CASSRLVGAGGYTF. DNA of the CDR3: TGTGCCAGCAGTCGGTTGGTAGGGGCGGGTGGCTACACCTTC.

In the case of this clone: Since a much larger clone is just one base distant, this may be a read error. The sample has other DNA sequences that encode this CDR3 too. This chain joins TRBV7-8 and TRBJ1-2, with 7 positions matching TRBD1. CDR1 and CDR2 (germline): SGHVS, FQNEAQ. The length of the CDR3 is 15 residues. CDR3 in amino acids: CASSSRDRKLDGYTF. The CDR3 DNA is TGTGCCAGCAGCTCCCGGGACAGAAAACTGGATGGCTATACCTTC.

The CDR3 protein is CASSVTLGSERNSGYTF. CDR3 bases: TGTGCCAGCAGTGTGACCCTGGGCAGCGAGAGGAATTCTGGCTACACCTTC. The chain has TRBV6-1 and TRBJ1-2, with D uncertain. Germline lookup yields CDR1 MNHNS and CDR2 SASEGT. The CDR3 runs 17 residues. Trimming removed 4 bases at V and 7 bases at J, with 25 bases between.

The V gene is TRBV11-2, the J gene TRBJ1-4; D is uncertain. Trimming took off 4 bases at V and 0 bases at J, with 6 bases between the two ends. This CDR3 is built from 14 residues. CDR1 is SGHAT, CDR2 FQNNGV, per germline. In DNA form, the CDR3 reads TGTGCCAGCAGCTGGGATGCAACTAATGAAAAACTGTTTTTT. This codes for CASSWDATNEKLFF.

The chain uses TRBV19 and TRBJ1-4; 7 bases match TRBD1. Trimming removed 9 bases from V and 4 bases from J; junction bases left unmatched: 5. CDR3 length: 13 residues. Germline values: CDR1 LNHDA, CDR2 SQIVND (reference sequence). The CDR3 region has the DNA TGTGCCAGCTACGGGACAGATAATGAAAAACTGTTTTTT. This sequence encodes CASYGTDNEKLFF.

J is TRBJ1-6 and V is TRBV4-1; D may be TRBD1 (5 bases). Germline CDR1 and CDR2: MGHRA and YSYEKL. The V and J ends lost 4 bases and 7 bases respectively, with 14 bases between them. The CDR3 sequence is 15 residues long. The DNA of the CDR3 is TGCGCCAGCAGCCTTCCGGGACGGCAAAATTCACCCCTCCACTTT. This sequence encodes CASSLPGRQNSPLHF.

The chain links TRBV10-1 to TRBJ2-1; TRBD2 agrees at 7 bases. CDR1 and CDR2 from the germline V gene are WNHNN and SYGVQD (reference sequence). With 6 bases clipped from V and 6 bases from J, the junction kept 8 bases outside the gene matches. The CDR3 length is 14 residues. The CDR3 coding sequence is TGCGCCAGCAGAGAGGGCGGGGGACGCAATGAGCAGTTCTTC. Amino acid sequence: CASREGGGRNEQFF.

The CDR3 here is CASSQDSAASGRGETQYF. Written as DNA, the CDR3 is TGTGCCAGCAGCCAAGACTCGGCGGCCAGCGGGAGAGGCGAGACCCAGTACTTC. The V call is TRBV4-2, the J call TRBJ2-5; 8 bases align to TRBD2. The CDR3 sequence is 18 residues long. J lost 5 bases, V lost 0 bases, and 14 bases had no gene match. The germline gives CDR1 LGHNA, CDR2 YNFKEQ.

J is TRBJ1-1 and V is TRBV11-3; 7 nucleotides align to TRBD1. V trimming: 5 bases; J trimming: 1 base; junction bases outside the gene matches: 13. Germline loops: CDR1 SGHNT, CDR2 YENEEA. The length of the CDR3 is 17 residues. The CDR3 region is CASSPRGGTAQNTEAFF. CDR3 in DNA: TGTGCCAGCAGCCCCCGGGGCGGGACAGCCCAGAACACTGAAGCTTTCTTT. The whole variable domain, remainder taken from reference TRBV11-3 and TRBJ1-1, is EAGVVQSPRYKIIEKKQPVAFWCNPISGHNTLYWYLQNLGQGPELLIRYENEEAVDDSQLPKDRFSAERLKGVDSTLKIQPAELGDSAVYLCASSPRGGTAQNTEAFFGQGTRLTVV.

The rearrangement joins TRBV28 to TRBJ2-1; 8 nucleotides match TRBD2. Germline lookup yields CDR1 MDHEN and CDR2 SYDVKM. V shed 4 bases and J 1 base; nucleotides not matched to a gene: 3. The CDR3 is made up of 15 amino acids. The CDR3 sequence: CASSSSGLSYNEQFF. CDR3 nucleotide sequence: TGTGCCAGCAGTTCTAGCGGGTTATCCTACAATGAGCAGTTCTTC. The whole variable domain, remainder taken from reference TRBV28 and TRBJ2-1, is DVKVTQSSRYLVKRTGEKVFLECVQDMDHENMFWYRQDPGLGLRLIYFSYDVKMKEKGDIPEGYSVSREKKERFSLILESASTNQTSMYLCASSSSGLSYNEQFFGPGTRLTVL.

V usage is TRBV6-6 and J usage is TRBJ2-1; TRBD2 aligns across 10 bases. Trimming removed 4 bases from V and 8 bases from J; junction bases left unmatched: 5. CDR1 and CDR2 from the germline V gene are MNHNY and SVGAGI (reference sequence). The CDR3 length is 14 residues. The CDR3 spells CASSSGLASHEQFF. The CDR3 region has the DNA TGTGCCAGCAGTTCGGGACTAGCGTCCCATGAGCAGTTCTTC.

This clone was detected once. The chain combines TRBV30 with TRBJ1-1, with D hard to call. V dropped 8 bases and J dropped 11 bases, with 27 bases sitting between them. Germline-derived CDR1 and CDR2 are GTSNPN and SVGIG (reference sequence). The CDR3 length is 14 residues. CDR3 nucleotides: TGTGCCGGATTATTGTGGAGCTCGTCGCCCGGGGCTTTCTTT. Its protein is CAGLLWSSSPGAFF.